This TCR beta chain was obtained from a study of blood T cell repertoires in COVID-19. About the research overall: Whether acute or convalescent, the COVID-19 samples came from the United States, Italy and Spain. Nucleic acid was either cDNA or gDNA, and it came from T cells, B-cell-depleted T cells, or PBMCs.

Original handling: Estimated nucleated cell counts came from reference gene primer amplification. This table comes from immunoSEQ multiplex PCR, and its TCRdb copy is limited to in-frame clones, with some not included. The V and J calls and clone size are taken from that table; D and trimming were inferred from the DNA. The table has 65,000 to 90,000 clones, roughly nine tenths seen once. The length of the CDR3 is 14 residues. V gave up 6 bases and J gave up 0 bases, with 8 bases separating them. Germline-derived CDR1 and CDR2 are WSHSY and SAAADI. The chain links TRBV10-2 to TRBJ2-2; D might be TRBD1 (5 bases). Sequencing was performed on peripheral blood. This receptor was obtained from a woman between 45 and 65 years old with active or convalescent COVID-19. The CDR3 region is CASRDTANTGELFF. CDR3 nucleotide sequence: TGCGCCAGCAGGGACACAGCGAACACCGGGGAGCTGTTTTTT.